This T cell receptor (beta chain) was profiled in a study of shared clonotypes between healthy human individuals. This CDR3 is built from 14 residues. Trimming stripped 1 base from V and 6 bases from J, with 11 bases between. Germline lookup yields CDR1 LNHNV and CDR2 YYDKDF (reference sequence). Method: immunoSEQ multiplex PCR; TCRdb's copy keeps in-frame clones and lacks some. The sample includes millions of clones, roughly 94% seen only once; the top ten take roughly 1.1%. As defined, naive CD8 cells were CD45RO-negative and positively selected for CCR7, with terminally differentiated effector memory CD45RA+ cells excluded. The donors, all of them Caucasian adults, lived in Nashville, Tennessee.

Source material: naive CD8+ T cells sorted from blood. The chain employs TRBV15 and TRBJ2-3, with D perhaps TRBD2 (5 bases). This receptor was identified in a man younger than 35 in good health. The CDR3 loop reads CATSRVEGADTQYF. CDR3 in DNA: TGTGCCACCAGCAGAGTTGAGGGAGCGGATACGCAGTATTTT.